The 24 T cell receptor beta chains given below trace back to one sample, sequenced in a study of blood T cell repertoires in COVID-19. The data were produced by immunoSEQ multiplex PCR, yet TCRdb's version contains in-frame clones alone and is incomplete. The table records 35,000 to 55,000 clones, roughly four fifths of them present only once. The material sequenced was peripheral blood. The origin of the receptors is a man aged 55 to 69 with active COVID-19.

V gene TRBV6-5 combines with J gene TRBJ2-5; TRBD1 matches 10 bases. This CDR3 region has 13 residues. Germline values: CDR1 MNHEY, CDR2 SVGAGI. The V gene end was trimmed by 6 bases and the J gene end by 4 bases; junction bases not matched to a gene: 2. CDR3 sequence reads: CASRGQGRETQYF. Here the CDR3 DNA reads TGTGCCAGCAGGGGACAGGGGCGAGAGACCCAGTACTTC.

This chain connects TRBV7-2 to TRBJ2-2, with 13 bases that match TRBD2. Trimming at V came to 4 bases and at J to 4 bases, leaving 3 bases not matched to a gene. CDR3 length equals 16 residues. CDR1 is SGHTA, CDR2 FQGNSA, per germline. The CDR3 region is CASSSGLAGATGELFF. CDR3 coding DNA: TGTGCCAGCAGCTCCGGACTAGCGGGGGCCACCGGGGAGCTGTTTTTT.

The rearrangement joins TRBV6-4 to TRBJ2-7; TRBD1 agrees at 7 bases. In germline, CDR1 is MRHNA, CDR2 SNTAGT. The CDR3 spans 14 residues. V was pared by 2 bases and J by 0 bases, with 1 base of the junction left unmatched. The CDR3: CASSDGQDSYEQYF. The CDR3, as DNA: TGTGCCAGCAGTGACGGACAGGACTCCTACGAGCAGTACTTC.

The chain has TRBV12-3 or TRBV12-4 and TRBJ2-7; tentatively, D is TRBD1 (5 bases). Trimming took 5 bases from V and 7 from J, leaving 12 bases between them. The length of the CDR3 is 12 residues. As DNA, the CDR3 is TGTGCCAGCAGTCCCTCAGGGCGGGAGCAGTACTTC. This codes for CASSPSGREQYF.

The chain carries TRBV27 and TRBJ2-2; 7 bases are a match to TRBD2. Germline CDR1 and CDR2: MNHEY and SMNVEV (reference sequence). CDR3 length: 15 residues. The ends lost 7 bases at V and 0 bases at J; junction bases unmatched: 5. The CDR3 bases are TGTGCCAGCACCTGGGGGGGATCGAACACCGGGGAGCTGTTTTTT. Encoded protein: CASTWGGSNTGELFF.

V is TRBV6-6 and J is TRBJ2-7, with D maybe TRBD1 (6 bases). Looked up from germline, CDR1 is MNHNY and CDR2 is SVGAGI (reference sequence). The CDR3 is 14 amino acids. Trimming left V 6 bases short and J 5 bases short, with 17 bases between. For the CDR3, the DNA is TGTGCCAGCAGCCAGGGACAAAATCGGCACGAGCAGTACTTC. Its translation is CASSQGQNRHEQYF.

This clone was detected only once. The chain uses TRBV6-5 and TRBJ1-5; D call uncertain. The CDR3 extends over 12 amino acids. In germline, CDR1 is MNHEY, CDR2 SVGAGI. Trimming stripped 6 bases from V and 4 bases from J, with 7 bases between. DNA for the CDR3: TGTGCCAGCAGCCGTATAAATCAGCCCCAGCATTTT. Amino acid sequence: CASSRINQPQHF.

The count of this clone is one. This chain uses TRBV4-1 with TRBJ2-5; a weak D match, TRBD2 (6 bases). CDR1 and CDR2 (germline): MGHRA, YSYEKL. This CDR3 is 15 amino acids long. The V end was cut by 4 bases, the J end by 1 base, with 13 bases between. CDR3 amino acids: CASSLAGRAQETQYF. The CDR3 region has the DNA TGCGCCAGCAGCCTCGCGGGGCGGGCCCAAGAGACCCAGTACTTC.

The chain has TRBV18 and TRBJ2-2, with D unresolved. The germline V and J ends were trimmed by 5 bases and 1 base, with 5 bases remaining between them. The germline CDR1 and CDR2 sequences are KGHSH and LQKENI. This CDR3 has 13 amino acids. In DNA, the CDR3 is TGTGCCAGCTCAACAAAGAACACCGGGGAGCTGTTTTTT. The encoded protein is CASSTKNTGELFF.

The chain recombines TRBV20-1 with TRBJ2-1, with TRBD1 identical over 9 bases. V lost 3 bases to trimming and J lost 6 bases; unmatched junction nucleotides: 6. There are 14 residues in the CDR3. Germline V gene lookup returns CDR1 DFQATT and CDR2 SNEGSKA (reference sequence). For the CDR3, the DNA is TGCAGTGCTAGTAGGGACAGGGTTGCCAATGAGCAGTTCTTC. Translating it yields CSASRDRVANEQFF.

The rearrangement uses TRBV20-1 and TRBJ2-5, with 14 bases lining up with TRBD2. The length of the CDR3 is 16 residues. The V gene end was trimmed by 3 bases and the J gene end by 1 base; junction bases not matched to a gene: 4. Germline CDR1 DFQATT, CDR2 SNEGSKA (reference sequence). Written as DNA, the CDR3 is TGCAGTGCTAGTTCGACTAGCGGGGGGGGCCAAGAGACCCAGTACTTC. Protein: CSASSTSGGGQETQYF.

The chain employs TRBV6-1 and TRBJ2-7; TRBD1 matches at 8 bases. With V trimmed by 1 base and J by 7 bases, 18 bases remained unmatched. CDR1 MNHNS and CDR2 SASEGT come from the germline V gene. This CDR3 region has 18 residues. The CDR3 protein is CASSEVLIGQGLGWEQYF. CDR3 bases: TGTGCCAGCAGTGAAGTATTAATAGGACAGGGCTTAGGATGGGAGCAGTACTTC.

The V and J genes are TRBV16 and TRBJ2-1, with TRBD1 identical over 10 bases. The length of the CDR3 is 15 residues. V shed 6 bases, J shed 2 bases, and the junction held 4 bases outside the gene matches. The germline gives CDR1 KGHSY, CDR2 FQNENV. The CDR3 protein is CASSPGQGAYNEQFF. Here the CDR3 DNA reads TGTGCCAGCAGTCCTGGACAGGGGGCCTACAATGAGCAGTTCTTC.

The chain carries TRBV3-1 (or the pseudogene TRBV3-2) and TRBJ2-7; 8 bases line up with TRBD1. Germline V gives CDR1 LGHDT, CDR2 YNNKEL (reference sequence). Trimming at V came to 3 bases and at J to 2 bases, leaving 6 bases not matched to a gene. The CDR3 contains 15 residues. The CDR3: CASSHRGQATYEQYF. Here the CDR3 DNA reads TGTGCCAGCAGCCACAGGGGACAGGCAACCTACGAGCAGTACTTC.

The sample holds a few counts of this clone. The rearrangement uses TRBV18 and TRBJ2-1, with TRBD2 identical over 9 bases. The CDR3 totals 15 residues. V trimming: 3 bases; J trimming: 5 bases; junction bases outside the gene matches: 5. Germline assignment: CDR1 KGHSH and CDR2 LQKENI. Written as DNA, the CDR3 is TGTGCCAGCTCACCGCAGCGGGAGGATAACAATGAGCAGTTCTTC. Encoded protein: CASSPQREDNNEQFF.

The chain recombines TRBV9 with TRBJ2-3; the match to TRBD2 covers 7 bases. V lost 1 base to trimming and J lost 1 base; unmatched junction nucleotides: 9. This CDR3 is built from 17 residues. The germline CDR1 and CDR2 sequences are SGDLS and YYNGEE. The CDR3 region has the DNA TGTGCCAGCAGCGTAAGTCACTCGGGAGGCGGCACAGATACGCAGTATTTT. Protein: CASSVSHSGGGTDTQYF.

The V call is TRBV6-5, the J call TRBJ2-7; 11 nucleotides agree with TRBD1. V dropped 7 bases and J dropped 2; count of bases not matched to a gene: 7. Germline V gene sequence: CDR1 MNHEY, CDR2 SVGAGI. CDR3 length equals 15 residues. Written as DNA, the CDR3 is TGTGCCAGCATCCAAGGACAGGGGGCGACCTACGAGCAGTACTTC. It encodes CASIQGQGATYEQYF.

This chain joins TRBV2 and TRBJ1-3; no clear D. V gave up 8 bases and J gave up 4 bases, with 12 bases separating them. The CDR3 consists of 13 residues. Germline V gene sequence: CDR1 SNHLY, CDR2 FYNNEI. CDR3 coding DNA: TGTGCCAGCGGCCGGGTACCCGGAAACACCATATATTTT. The encoded protein is CASGRVPGNTIYF. Together with reference TRBV2 and TRBJ1-3, the CDR3 gives the full variable domain: EPEVTQTPSHQVTQMGQEVILRCVPISNHLYFYWYRQILGQKVEFLVSFYNNEISEKSEIFDDQFSVERPDGSNFTLKIRSTKLEDSAMYFCASGRVPGNTIYFGEGSWLTVV.

This chain connects TRBV4-1 to TRBJ1-2; 11 bases align to TRBD1. Looked up from germline, CDR1 is MGHRA and CDR2 is YSYEKL. The CDR3 runs 15 residues. Trimming at V came to 1 base and at J to 4 bases, leaving 2 bases not matched to a gene. CDR3 sequence (DNA): TGCGCCAGCAGCCAAGGGGACAGGGGGGTCTATGGCTACACCTTC. Its translation: CASSQGDRGVYGYTF.

The chain carries TRBV2 and TRBJ2-1; 11 bases are a match to TRBD2. V shed 6 bases, J shed 4 bases, and the junction held 5 bases outside the gene matches. The CDR3 extends over 15 amino acids. CDR1 is SNHLY, CDR2 FYNNEI, per germline. The CDR3 DNA reads TGTGCCAGCAGCCTACTAGCGGGGGAGTACAATGAGCAGTTCTTC. Its translation: CASSLLAGEYNEQFF.

The chain employs TRBV7-6 and TRBJ2-1; D not resolved. CDR1 is SGHVS, CDR2 FNYEAQ, per germline. The V end was cut by 1 base, the J end by 6 bases, with 7 bases between. CDR3 length equals 13 residues. CDR3 in DNA: TGTGCCAGCAGCTTAGGGTTCGGCAATGAGCAGTTCTTC. Amino acids: CASSLGFGNEQFF.

The CDR3 loop reads CASSYTSSGPEQYF. The CDR3 DNA sequence: TGTGCCAGCAGTTACACGTCTAGCGGGCCCGAGCAGTACTTC. This chain connects TRBV6-6 to TRBJ2-7; 8 nucleotides match TRBD2. The junction had 6 bases not matched to a gene; V was cut back by 2 bases and J by 6 bases. The CDR3 contains 14 residues. The germline gives CDR1 MNHNY, CDR2 SVGAGI (reference sequence).

This clone showed up just once. The rearrangement joins TRBV28 to TRBJ1-5, with D tentatively TRBD1 (5 bases). The germline V and J ends were trimmed by 6 bases and 0 bases, with 15 bases remaining between them. CDR1 is MDHEN, CDR2 SYDVKM, per germline. CDR3 length: 16 amino acids. The DNA for the CDR3 is TGTGCCAGCAGGTTCCGGGACTTGGATAGCAATCAGCCCCAGCATTTT. It encodes CASRFRDLDSNQPQHF.

The chain carries TRBV7-9 and TRBJ2-5; D is undetermined. In germline, CDR1 is SEHNR, CDR2 FQNEAQ (reference sequence). V was cut by 5 bases and J by 2 bases, with 12 bases left in between. The CDR3 spans 14 residues. CDR3 DNA: TGTGCCAGCAGCCGGTCCGCGCTGCAAGAGACCCAGTACTTC. This gives the protein CASSRSALQETQYF.